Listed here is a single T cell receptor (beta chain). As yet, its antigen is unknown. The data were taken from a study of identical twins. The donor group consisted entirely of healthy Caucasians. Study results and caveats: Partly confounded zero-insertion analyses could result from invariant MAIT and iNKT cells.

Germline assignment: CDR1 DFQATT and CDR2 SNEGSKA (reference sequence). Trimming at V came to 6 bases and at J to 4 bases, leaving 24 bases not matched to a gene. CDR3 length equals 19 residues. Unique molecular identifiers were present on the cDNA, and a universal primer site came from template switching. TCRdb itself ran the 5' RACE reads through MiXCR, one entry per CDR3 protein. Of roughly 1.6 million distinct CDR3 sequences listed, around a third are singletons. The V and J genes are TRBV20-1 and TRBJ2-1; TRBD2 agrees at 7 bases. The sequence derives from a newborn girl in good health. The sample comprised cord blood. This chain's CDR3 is CSAPSRGEARNGRYNEQFF. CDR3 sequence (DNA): TGCAGTGCCCCTTCTCGGGGGGAAGCGAGGAATGGGAGATACAATGAGCAGTTCTTC.